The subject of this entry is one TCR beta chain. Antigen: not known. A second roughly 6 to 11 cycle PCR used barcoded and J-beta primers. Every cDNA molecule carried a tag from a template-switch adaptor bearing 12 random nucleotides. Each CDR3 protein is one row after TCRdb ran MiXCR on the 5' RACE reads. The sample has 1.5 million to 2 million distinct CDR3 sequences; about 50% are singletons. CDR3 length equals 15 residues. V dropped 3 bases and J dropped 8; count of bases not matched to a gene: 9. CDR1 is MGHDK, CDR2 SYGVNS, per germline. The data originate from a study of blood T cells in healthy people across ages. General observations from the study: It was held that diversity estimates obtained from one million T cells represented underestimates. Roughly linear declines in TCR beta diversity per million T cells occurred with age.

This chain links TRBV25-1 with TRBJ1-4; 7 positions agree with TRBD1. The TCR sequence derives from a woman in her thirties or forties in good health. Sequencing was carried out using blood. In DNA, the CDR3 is TGTGCCAGCAGTGATCTTAACAGGGGAGGCGAAAAACTGTTTTTT. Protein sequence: CASSDLNRGGEKLFF.